Each of the 19 T cell receptor beta chains below was sequenced from the same sample in a study of shared T cell receptors in the human thymus. This table comes from immunoSEQ multiplex PCR, and its TCRdb copy is limited to in-frame clones, with some not included. The sample lists some 760,000 clones, roughly 85% occurring once. These sequences were also reported in another study, on human thymus T cells.

The sample consisted of thymocytes. These receptor sequences come from a girl less than two years old with a congenital heart defect.

The chain combines TRBV27 with TRBJ1-1; TRBD1 aligns across 7 bases. After removal of 8 bases from V and 10 bases from J, the junction contained 19 bases not matched to a gene. This CDR3 comprises 15 residues. Germline values: CDR1 MNHEY, CDR2 SMNVEV (reference sequence). The CDR3 DNA is TGTGCCAGCCTCTCACGGCCGGGACAGATGAAACTAGCTTTCTTT. Translated: CASLSRPGQMKLAFF.

The rearrangement links TRBV13 to TRBJ1-1, with D perhaps matching TRBD1 (5 bases). The CDR3 extends over 17 amino acids. Germline-derived CDR1 and CDR2 are PRHDT and FYEKMQ (reference sequence). The V end lost 4 bases, the J end lost 1 base, and 19 bases lay between the germline ends. Written as DNA, the CDR3 is TGTGCCAGCAGCTCCACCCCCAACAGGCGGTCGAACACTGAAGCTTTCTTT. Translated, it gives CASSSTPNRRSNTEAFF.

The chain is built from TRBV7-6 and TRBJ2-7; TRBD2 agrees at 7 bases. The CDR3 spans 16 residues. The junction had 17 bases not matched to a gene; V was cut back by 5 bases and J by 7 bases. Germline CDR1 and CDR2: SGHVS and FNYEAQ. CDR3: CASSPRLWGEGGEQYF. CDR3 coding DNA: TGTGCCAGCAGCCCTCGCCTTTGGGGGGAGGGTGGGGAGCAGTACTTC.

This sequence joins TRBV6-1 and TRBJ2-7; TRBD1 is a possible D gene (6 bases). The CDR3 consists of 13 residues. Trimming cost V 5 bases and J 2 bases, with 10 bases left between them. The germline gives CDR1 MNHNS, CDR2 SASEGT. DNA for the CDR3: TGTGCCAGCAGTTCGGGACACCCCTACGAGCAGTACTTC. This sequence encodes CASSSGHPYEQYF.

This chain joins TRBV12-5 and TRBJ2-7; 8 bases line up with TRBD2. This CDR3 comprises 15 residues. Germline V gene data show CDR1 as LGHNT and CDR2 as FRNRAP. The V segment lost 6 bases and the J segment 4 bases; nucleotides outside the gene matches: 11. CDR3 residues: CASGLAGNVAYEQYF. CDR3 coding DNA: TGTGCTAGTGGCTTAGCGGGGAATGTCGCATACGAGCAGTACTTC.

CDR3 loop: CASSNRGNTEAFF. CDR3 in DNA: TGTGCCAGCAGCAACCGAGGTAACACTGAAGCTTTCTTT. The chain combines TRBV21-1 with TRBJ1-1. TRBV21-1 has pseudogene status. The CDR3 is 13 amino acids.

V gene TRBV28 combines with J gene TRBJ1-3, with D unresolved. CDR1 is MDHEN, CDR2 SYDVKM, per germline. V shed 2 bases and J shed 8 bases, with 13 bases lying between them. This CDR3 has 14 residues. The CDR3 sequence: CASSLNTGLHTIYF. DNA of the CDR3: TGTGCCAGCAGTTTAAATACGGGGTTGCACACCATATATTTT.

The chain has TRBV5-1 and TRBJ1-5; tentative D call: TRBD1 (5 bases). With 4 bases removed from V and 3 bases from J, the gap between germline ends came to 14 bases. In germline, CDR1 is SGHRS, CDR2 YFSETQ. The CDR3 contains 15 residues. Written as DNA, the CDR3 is TGCGCCAGCAGCCTCGACGGGGGTCTCAATCAGCCCCAGCATTTT. This codes for CASSLDGGLNQPQHF.

This rearrangement joins TRBV5-1 to TRBJ1-2; no clear D gene. Germline V gene lookup returns CDR1 SGHRS and CDR2 YFSETQ. The CDR3 is 14 amino acids. V was pared by 1 base and J by 3 bases, with 10 bases between. CDR3 sequence reads: CASSLSTVDYGYTF. CDR3 nucleotides: TGCGCCAGCAGCTTGTCTACGGTGGACTATGGCTACACCTTC.

The gene calls are TRBV18 and TRBJ1-5, with TRBD1 matching over 9 bases. Germline trimming cut 2 bases from V and 6 bases from J; bases unmatched to any gene: 2. The CDR3 sequence is 14 residues long. Germline V CDR1 and CDR2: KGHSH, LQKENI. CDR3 nucleotides: TGTGCCAGCTCACCATCGGACAGGGGTCAGCCCCAGCATTTT. Amino acids: CASSPSDRGQPQHF.

The chain recombines TRBV15 with TRBJ1-1; possibly TRBD1 for D (6 bases). V was clipped by 8 bases and J by 3 bases, with 13 bases between them. Germline V lookup: CDR1 LNHNV, CDR2 YYDKDF (reference sequence). This CDR3 comprises 13 residues. The CDR3 sequence is CATLAGVDTEAFF. DNA for the CDR3: TGTGCCACCCTGGCAGGGGTGGACACTGAAGCTTTCTTT.

The genes are TRBV6-5 and TRBJ2-7; D uncertain. Trimming removed 0 bases from V and 3 bases from J, with 9 bases in between. CDR3 size: 14 residues. Germline V CDR1 and CDR2: MNHEY, SVGAGI. The CDR3 DNA sequence: TGTGCCAGCAGTTACTCGAAACGTAGCTACGAGCAGTACTTC. Protein sequence: CASSYSKRSYEQYF.

This clone occurred a few times. The chain is built from TRBV7-4 and TRBJ2-5; TRBD2 agrees at 8 bases. CDR1 is SGHVT, CDR2 SQSDAQ, per germline. CDR3 length: 15 amino acids. The ends lost 3 bases at V and 2 bases at J; junction bases unmatched: 5. The DNA for the CDR3 is TGTGCCAGCAGCTTGGTCCGGGGGGGGCAAGAGACCCAGTACTTC. This sequence encodes CASSLVRGGQETQYF.

This clone was recorded a few times. The chain recombines TRBV28 with TRBJ2-7; TRBD1 matches 7 bases. After removal of 3 bases from V and 4 bases from J, the junction contained 12 bases not matched to a gene. CDR1 is MDHEN and CDR2 is SYDVKM in the germline V gene. CDR3 length: 16 residues. The CDR3: CASSFRGQINRYEQYF. The CDR3 coding sequence is TGTGCCAGCAGTTTCAGGGGACAGATAAATCGTTACGAGCAGTACTTC.

The gene calls are TRBV18 and TRBJ1-2; D not certain. This CDR3 has 12 amino acids. CDR1 KGHSH and CDR2 LQKENI come from the germline V gene. V lost 2 bases to trimming and J lost 5 bases, with 6 bases between them. CDR3 bases: TGTGCCAGCTCACCAAAGGAGTATGGCTACACCTTC. Translation gives CASSPKEYGYTF.

The chain is built from TRBV4-1 and TRBJ2-7; 10 bases are shared with TRBD1. This CDR3 has 18 amino acids. V was pared by 0 bases and J by 1 base, with 9 bases of the junction left unmatched. CDR1 is MGHRA and CDR2 is YSYEKL in the germline V gene. The CDR3, as DNA: TGCGCCAGCAGCCAAGAGGGGCGGGGGACAGGGGATTCCTACGAGCAGTACTTC. Translation gives CASSQEGRGTGDSYEQYF.

The chain has TRBV7-8 and TRBJ1-6; tentative D call: TRBD1 (6 bases). Trimming shortened V by 5 bases and J by 5 bases, and 10 bases separated the two germline ends. The germline V gene has CDR1 SGHVS and CDR2 FQNEAQ. This CDR3 has 14 residues. The CDR3 sequence: CASSLNRDNSPLHF. In DNA, the CDR3 is TGTGCCAGCAGCCTCAACAGGGATAATTCACCCCTCCACTTT.

This chain connects TRBV19 to TRBJ2-7; 7 bases line up with TRBD1. The length of the CDR3 is 15 residues. CDR1 is LNHDA and CDR2 is SQIVND in the germline V gene (reference sequence). With 4 bases clipped from V and 5 bases from J, the junction kept 11 bases outside the gene matches. The CDR3 protein is CASSNMTGQRDEQYF. The DNA of the CDR3 is TGTGCCAGTAGTAATATGACAGGGCAAAGGGACGAGCAGTACTTC.

This clone has just a few counts. The chain carries TRBV5-6 and TRBJ1-1, with D tentatively TRBD1 (6 bases). There are 15 residues in the CDR3. CDR1 is SGHDT, CDR2 YYEEEE, per germline. With 4 bases removed from V and 3 bases from J, the gap between germline ends came to 16 bases. The CDR3 DNA sequence: TGTGCCAGCAGCGAGGGACACAACCGGGACACTGAAGCTTTCTTT. Amino acids: CASSEGHNRDTEAFF.